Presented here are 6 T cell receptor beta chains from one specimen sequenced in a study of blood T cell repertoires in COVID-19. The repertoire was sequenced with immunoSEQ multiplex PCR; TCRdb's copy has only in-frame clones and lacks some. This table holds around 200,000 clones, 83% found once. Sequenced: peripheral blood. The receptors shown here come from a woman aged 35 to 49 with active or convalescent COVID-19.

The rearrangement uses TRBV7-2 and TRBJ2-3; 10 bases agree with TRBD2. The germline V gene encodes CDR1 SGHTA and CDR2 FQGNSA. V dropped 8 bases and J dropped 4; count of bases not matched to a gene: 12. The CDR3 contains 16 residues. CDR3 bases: TGTGCCAGCGGTCCCTGGCTAGCGGGGGCCGCAGATACGCAGTATTTT. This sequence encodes CASGPWLAGAADTQYF.

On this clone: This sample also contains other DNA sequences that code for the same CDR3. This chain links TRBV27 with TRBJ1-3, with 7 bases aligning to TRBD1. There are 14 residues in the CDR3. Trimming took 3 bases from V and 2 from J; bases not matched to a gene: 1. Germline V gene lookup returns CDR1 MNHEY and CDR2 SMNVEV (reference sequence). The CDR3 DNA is TGTGCCAGCAGTTTTCAGGGGGCTGGAAACACCATATATTTT. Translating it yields CASSFQGAGNTIYF.

The chain's CDR3 is CASSYLTGSYEQFF. CDR3 nucleotides: TGTGCCAGCAGTTACCTTACAGGGAGTTATGAGCAGTTCTTC. J is TRBJ2-1 and V is TRBV6-5, with a possible D match to TRBD1 (6 bases). CDR3 size: 14 residues. CDR1 and CDR2 (germline): MNHEY, SVGAGI. Trimming stripped 2 bases from V and 8 bases from J, with 13 bases between.

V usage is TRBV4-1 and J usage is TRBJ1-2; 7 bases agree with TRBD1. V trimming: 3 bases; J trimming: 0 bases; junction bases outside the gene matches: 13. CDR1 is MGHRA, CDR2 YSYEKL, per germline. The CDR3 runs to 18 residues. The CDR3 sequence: CASSQGWRGPRANYGYTF. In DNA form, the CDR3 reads TGCGCCAGCAGCCAGGGTTGGAGGGGGCCCAGAGCTAACTATGGCTACACCTTC.

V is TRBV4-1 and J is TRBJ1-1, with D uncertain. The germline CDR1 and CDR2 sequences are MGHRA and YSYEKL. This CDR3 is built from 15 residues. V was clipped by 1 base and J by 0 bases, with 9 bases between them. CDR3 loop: CASSQVFGMNTEAFF. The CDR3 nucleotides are TGCGCCAGCAGCCAAGTATTCGGGATGAACACTGAAGCTTTCTTT.

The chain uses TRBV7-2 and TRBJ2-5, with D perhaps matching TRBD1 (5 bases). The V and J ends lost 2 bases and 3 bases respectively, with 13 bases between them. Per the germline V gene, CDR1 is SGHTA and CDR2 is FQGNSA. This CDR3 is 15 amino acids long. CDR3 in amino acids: CASSLRFDSKETQYF. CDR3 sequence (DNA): TGTGCCAGCAGCTTACGGTTCGACAGCAAAGAGACCCAGTACTTC.